This T cell receptor beta chain originates from a study of STAT3 mutations in large granular lymphocyte leukemia. The protocol was immunoSEQ multiplex PCR, while the TCRdb copy is restricted to in-frame clones and leaves out a portion. The sample shows fewer than 6,000 clones, approximately 50% of them seen only once. Findings and caveats of the study: At least one immunodominant TCR beta clonotype appeared in every T-cell large granular lymphocyte leukemia patient.

Regarding this clone: The antigen is undetermined. The germline gene is not matched at one end of the junction; a read error may be the cause.

Germline V gene sequence: CDR1 LGHDT, CDR2 YNNKEL (reference sequence). This CDR3 contains 8 residues. The receptor was isolated from a woman between 70 and 85 years old with T-cell large granular lymphocyte leukemia. Some clones in this sample may be carry-over from other donors' samples. Sequenced sample: peripheral blood mononuclear cells. The chain joins TRBV3-1 (or the pseudogene TRBV3-2) to TRBJ2-5, with D hard to call. The CDR3 coding sequence is TGTGACAGCGAGACCCAGTACTTC. The encoded protein is CDSETQYF.